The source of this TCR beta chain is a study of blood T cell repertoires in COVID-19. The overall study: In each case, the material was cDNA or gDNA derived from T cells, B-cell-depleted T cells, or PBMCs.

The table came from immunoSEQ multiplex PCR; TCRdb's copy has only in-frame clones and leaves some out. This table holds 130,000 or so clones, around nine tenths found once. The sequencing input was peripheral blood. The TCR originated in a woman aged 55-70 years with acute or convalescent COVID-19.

In nucleotides, the CDR3 is TGTGCCAGCCTCGGGACAGGGGGCCCTTTTACTGAAGCTTTCTTT. Translation gives CASLGTGGPFTEAFF. The chain is built from TRBV28 and TRBJ1-1; 12 bases match TRBD1. Germline V lookup: CDR1 MDHEN, CDR2 SYDVKM. J lost 5 bases, V lost 8 bases, and 9 bases had no gene match. The CDR3 spans 15 residues.